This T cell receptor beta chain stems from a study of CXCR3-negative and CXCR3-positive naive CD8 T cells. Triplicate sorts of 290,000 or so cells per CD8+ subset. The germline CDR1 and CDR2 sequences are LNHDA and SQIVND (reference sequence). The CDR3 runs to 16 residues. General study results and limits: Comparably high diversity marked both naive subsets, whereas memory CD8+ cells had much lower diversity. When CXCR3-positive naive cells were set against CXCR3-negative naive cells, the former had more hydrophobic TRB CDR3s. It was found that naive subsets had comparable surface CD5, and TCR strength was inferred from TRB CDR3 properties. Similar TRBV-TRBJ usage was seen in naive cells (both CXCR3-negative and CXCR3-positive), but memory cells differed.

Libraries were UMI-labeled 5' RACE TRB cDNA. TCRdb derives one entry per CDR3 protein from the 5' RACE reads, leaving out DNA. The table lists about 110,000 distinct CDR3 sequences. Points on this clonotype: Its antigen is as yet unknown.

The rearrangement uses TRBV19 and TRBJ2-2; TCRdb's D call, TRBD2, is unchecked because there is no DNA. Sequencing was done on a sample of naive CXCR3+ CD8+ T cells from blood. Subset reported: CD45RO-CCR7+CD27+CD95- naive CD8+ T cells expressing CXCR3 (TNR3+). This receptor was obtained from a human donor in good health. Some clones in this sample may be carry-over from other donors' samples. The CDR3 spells CASGPSSGRFTGELFF.